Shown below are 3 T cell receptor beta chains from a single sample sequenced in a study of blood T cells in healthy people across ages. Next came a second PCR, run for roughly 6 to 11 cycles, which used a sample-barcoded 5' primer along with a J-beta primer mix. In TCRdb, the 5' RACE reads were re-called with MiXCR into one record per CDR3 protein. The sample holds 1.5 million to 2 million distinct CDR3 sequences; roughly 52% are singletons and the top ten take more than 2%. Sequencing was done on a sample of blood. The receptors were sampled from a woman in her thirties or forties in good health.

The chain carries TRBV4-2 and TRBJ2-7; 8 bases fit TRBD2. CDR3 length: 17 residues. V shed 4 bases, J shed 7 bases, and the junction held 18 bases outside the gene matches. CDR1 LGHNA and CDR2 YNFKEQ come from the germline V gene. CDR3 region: CASSPVPLAGSYNEQYF. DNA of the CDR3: TGTGCCAGCAGCCCAGTCCCCCTAGCGGGCTCCTACAATGAGCAGTACTTC.

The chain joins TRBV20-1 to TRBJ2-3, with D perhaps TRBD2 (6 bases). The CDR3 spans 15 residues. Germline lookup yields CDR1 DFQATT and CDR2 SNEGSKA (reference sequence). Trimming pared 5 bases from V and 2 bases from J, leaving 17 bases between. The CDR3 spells CSAFTGSVSTDTQYF. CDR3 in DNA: TGCAGTGCTTTTACCGGGAGTGTTTCCACAGATACGCAGTATTTT.

This chain's CDR3 is CSVENDRGFLSYNEQFF. CDR3 nucleotide sequence: TGCAGCGTTGAAAACGACAGGGGGTTTTTGTCCTACAATGAGCAGTTCTTC. The V call is TRBV29-1, the J call TRBJ2-1, with 9 bases that match TRBD1. In germline, CDR1 is SQVTM, CDR2 ANQGSEA. V lost 2 bases to trimming and J lost 1 base; unmatched junction nucleotides: 9. The CDR3 contains 17 residues.